The next 20 T cell receptor beta chains were all read from a single sample in a study of vaccination and CD4 T cells after COVID-19. Treatment indicated: approximately 9-day PBMC culture with coronavirus spike peptide pools or control peptides (ViraFEST assay). The Oncomine TCR Beta short-read assay generated sequence data from the DNA of cultured CD4+ T cells. MiXCR was run by TCRdb on the PCR reads, yielding one entry per CDR3 protein. The table lists 13,000 to 15,000 distinct CDR3 sequences, around two fifths of them singletons, with under 20% in the top ten. Their antigens are not known. Sequenced: cultured CD4+ T cells from blood. Receptors were obtained from a human donor with COVID-19.

This clonotype was recorded a few times. The genes are TRBV11-3 and TRBJ2-1; 7 nucleotides match TRBD1. CDR3 length: 15 amino acids. Germline CDR1 SGHNT, CDR2 YENEEA. The V segment lost 3 bases and the J segment 8 bases; nucleotides outside the gene matches: 10. Here the CDR3 DNA reads TGTGCCAGCAGCTTGACAGGGAATATCGGCGATGAGCAGTTCTTC. Translated: CASSLTGNIGDEQFF. The variable domain in full, completed from reference TRBV11-3 and TRBJ2-1, reads EAGVVQSPRYKIIEKKQPVAFWCNPISGHNTLYWYLQNLGQGPELLIRYENEEAVDDSQLPKDRFSAERLKGVDSTLKIQPAELGDSAVYLCASSLTGNIGDEQFFGPGTRLTVL.

The V call is TRBV20-1, the J call TRBJ1-1, with D maybe TRBD1 (5 bases). Trimming removed 2 bases at V and 5 bases at J, with 12 bases between. This CDR3 region has 13 residues. Germline-derived CDR1 and CDR2 are DFQATT and SNEGSKA (reference sequence). The CDR3 nucleotides read TGCAGTGCTAGACGGCTAGGGGTGACTGAAGCTTTCTTT. Its translation is CSARRLGVTEAFF.

The chain carries TRBV11-1 and TRBJ2-3; 7 nucleotides align to TRBD1. J was trimmed by 2 bases and V by 8 bases; bases with no gene match: 13. Germline V gene sequence: CDR1 SGHAT, CDR2 FQDESV (reference sequence). The CDR3 totals 16 residues. CDR3 DNA: TGTGCCAGCCAAGATGGGGACAGAGGGGTCACAGATACGCAGTATTTT. It yields the protein CASQDGDRGVTDTQYF.

This chain uses TRBV7-9 with TRBJ2-7; tentatively, D is TRBD1 (6 bases). Germline CDR1 is SEHNR and CDR2 is FQNEAQ (reference sequence). This CDR3 region has 15 residues. Trimming took 4 bases from V and 3 from J, leaving 16 bases between them. DNA of the CDR3: TGTGCCAGCAGCTCCGCCGACAGGACGGACTACGAGCAGTACTTC. Translated, it gives CASSSADRTDYEQYF.

Only a few counts were recorded for this clonotype. V is TRBV12-3 or TRBV12-4 and J is TRBJ2-2; D is ambiguous. This CDR3 has 14 amino acids. V gave up 6 bases and J gave up 3 bases, with 11 bases separating them. The CDR3 spells CASRRRDYTGELFF. DNA for the CDR3: TGTGCCAGCAGACGACGAGACTACACCGGGGAGCTGTTTTTT.

The V call is TRBV11-2, the J call TRBJ2-2; D is perhaps TRBD2 (5 bases). Germline V gene lookup returns CDR1 SGHAT and CDR2 FQNNGV. CDR3 length: 16 amino acids. V lost 1 base, J lost 1 base, and 10 bases lay in between. Here the CDR3 DNA reads TGTGCCAGCAGCTTAGTACGAGGGAAGAACACCGGGGAGCTGTTTTTT. The encoded protein is CASSLVRGKNTGELFF. Full variable domain (rest looked up from reference TRBV11-2 and TRBJ2-2): EAGVAQSPRYKIIEKRQSVAFWCNPISGHATLYWYQQILGQGPKLLIQFQNNGVVDDSQLPKDRFSAERLKGVDSTLKIQPAKLEDSAVYLCASSLVRGKNTGELFFGEGSRLTVL.

This clonotype was seen a few times. The V call is TRBV7-2, the J call TRBJ1-2, with D hard to call. Germline CDR1 SGHTA, CDR2 FQGNSA. The CDR3 contains 13 residues. The V gene lost 5 bases and the J gene lost 3 bases, with 10 bases spanning the gap. CDR3 sequence (DNA): TGTGCCAGCAGCCTCGACGGGGACTATGGCTACACCTTC. Its translation is CASSLDGDYGYTF.

The chain links TRBV10-3 to TRBJ2-5; a possible D gene is TRBD2 (6 bases). CDR1 is ENHRY and CDR2 is SYGVKD in the germline V gene. The CDR3 covers 13 residues. V lost 7 bases to trimming and J lost 2 bases, with 11 bases between them. CDR3 DNA: TGTGCCATCAAAGGGACTTCACAAGAGACCCAGTACTTC. This encodes CAIKGTSQETQYF.

The chain uses TRBV10-3 and TRBJ2-6, with 8 nucleotides matching TRBD2. With 8 bases clipped from V and 4 bases from J, the junction kept 10 bases outside the gene matches. The germline V gene encodes CDR1 ENHRY and CDR2 SYGVKD. This CDR3 spans 16 amino acids. The CDR3 DNA reads as TGTGCCATCCGGGCGGGGGGATTTGTAGGGGCCAACGTCCTGACTTTC. Protein: CAIRAGGFVGANVLTF.

The chain is built from TRBV7-2 and TRBJ2-3, with 13 nucleotides matching TRBD2. The junction had 8 bases not matched to a gene; V was cut back by 3 bases and J by 5 bases. CDR3 length: 17 amino acids. Germline CDR1 and CDR2: SGHTA and FQGNSA. CDR3 region: CASSLDTSGGALDTQYF. CDR3 DNA sequence: TGTGCCAGCAGCTTGGATACTAGCGGGGGGGCCTTAGATACGCAGTATTTT.

The chain employs TRBV11-3 and TRBJ2-5; D may be TRBD2 (6 bases). The germline V and J ends were trimmed by 5 bases and 2 bases, with 15 bases remaining between them. The length of the CDR3 is 15 residues. Per germline, CDR1 SGHNT and CDR2 YENEEA. As DNA, the CDR3 is TGTGCCAGCAGCCCCGGAAGTGCGGGGCAAGAGACCCAGTACTTC. It translates to CASSPGSAGQETQYF.

This clonotype was counted between two and nine times. The chain is built from TRBV4-1 and TRBJ2-5, with 7 nucleotides matching TRBD2. The CDR3 runs to 15 residues. Per germline, CDR1 MGHRA and CDR2 YSYEKL. V was clipped by 2 bases and J by 4 bases; unmatched bases: 7. The CDR3 loop reads CASSQTSEPLETQYF. Written as DNA, the CDR3 is TGCGCCAGCAGCCAAACTAGCGAACCGTTAGAGACCCAGTACTTC.

This clonotype was counted a single time. V and J are TRBV10-1 and TRBJ2-1; D not resolved. The CDR3 contains 13 residues. V lost 0 bases to trimming and J lost 7 bases, with 7 bases between them. Looked up from germline, CDR1 is WNHNN and CDR2 is SYGVQD (reference sequence). This CDR3 is CASSESGKNEQFF. The CDR3 coding sequence is TGCGCCAGCAGTGAGTCGGGGAAGAATGAGCAGTTCTTC.

This rearrangement joins TRBV20-1 to TRBJ1-5, with D possibly matching TRBD1 (5 bases). Trimming shortened V by 4 bases and J by 0 bases, and 13 bases separated the two germline ends. CDR1 and CDR2 from the germline V gene are DFQATT and SNEGSKA (reference sequence). The CDR3 loop spans 15 amino acids. The CDR3 is CSAKTENYSNQPQHF. The CDR3 DNA follows: TGCAGTGCTAAGACAGAGAATTATAGCAATCAGCCCCAGCATTTT.

Only a few counts were recorded for this clonotype. The chain has TRBV6-1 and TRBJ1-2; D remains unclear. Germline-derived CDR1 and CDR2 are MNHNS and SASEGT. This CDR3 region has 12 residues. V lost 4 bases to trimming and J lost 4 bases, with 7 bases between them. The CDR3 spells CASSVLPYGYTF. The CDR3 coding sequence is TGTGCCAGCAGTGTATTACCCTATGGCTACACCTTC.

The chain employs TRBV6-5 and TRBJ2-6, with D perhaps matching TRBD1 (6 bases). This CDR3 is built from 15 residues. Trimming took 3 bases from V and 1 from J, leaving 7 bases between them. Germline CDR1 reads MNHEY; CDR2 reads SVGAGI. CDR3 in amino acids: CASSYRGSGANVLTF. CDR3 DNA: TGTGCCAGCAGTTATAGGGGGTCTGGGGCCAACGTCCTGACTTTC.

This clonotype was detected only a few times. This sequence joins TRBV20-1 and TRBJ1-2; no clear D. The CDR3 extends over 11 amino acids. V was pared by 1 base and J by 6 bases, with 6 bases between. Germline V CDR1 and CDR2: DFQATT, SNEGSKA (reference sequence). The CDR3 region is CSARVVDGYTF. The CDR3 coding sequence is TGCAGTGCTAGAGTTGTCGATGGCTACACCTTC.

This clonotype appeared a few times. This chain joins TRBV24-1 and TRBJ2-3; D possibly corresponds to TRBD1 (5 bases). The CDR3 extends over 14 amino acids. Trimming shortened V by 9 bases and J by 8 bases, and 20 bases separated the two germline ends. Germline V gene sequence: CDR1 KGHDR, CDR2 SFDVKD. The chain's CDR3 is CATGTSGVQGTQYF. As DNA, the CDR3 is TGTGCCACCGGCACCTCAGGCGTCCAGGGTACGCAGTATTTT.

The V and J genes are TRBV20-1 and TRBJ2-6; 7 nucleotides match TRBD2. Germline CDR1 is DFQATT and CDR2 is SNEGSKA (reference sequence). Germline trimming cut 3 bases from V and 2 bases from J; bases unmatched to any gene: 4. The CDR3 sequence is 15 residues long. For the CDR3, the DNA is TGCAGTGCTAGGGCTAGCGGCGCTGGGGCCAACGTCCTGACTTTC. This gives the protein CSARASGAGANVLTF.

In this sample, this clonotype turned up a few times. The gene calls are TRBV5-1 and TRBJ1-1; 9 nucleotides align to TRBD1. The V and J ends lost 6 bases and 10 bases, in that order; junction bases with no gene match: 13. Germline-derived CDR1 and CDR2 are SGHRS and YFSETQ. The CDR3 has 14 amino acids. The CDR3 spells CASILGTGKERAFF. The CDR3, as DNA: TGCGCCAGCATCCTGGGGACAGGGAAGGAGAGAGCTTTCTTT.